What follows is one T cell receptor (beta chain) and its context. Its cognate antigen has yet to be identified. No quality values exist for individual bases; no much larger clone is one base distant. From cysteine to phenylalanine, the CDR3 is 12 amino acids long. Only the CDR3 portion is preserved as DNA: 36 bases, with reading frame beginning at the first base. Via the germline V gene (reference sequence), CDR1 is SEHNR and CDR2 FQNEAQ. V and J are truncated by 2 bases and 5 bases respectively, leaving an intervening sequence of 6 bases. The sample comes from a study of T cell repertoires in cytomegalovirus infection (dated by TCRdb to about 2019). A note on the overall study: Donor HLA type was relevant to the analysis, as public TCR beta signatures indicated carriage of CMV infection together with the matching HLA type.

Here is what the overall study found, with its caveats: In the ex vivo response, HLA-C-restricted CMV-specific TCR beta clonotypes were dominant, and in two of eight donors the single most frequent clonotype came from this HLA-C-restricted group. In both this cohort and an independent cohort of some 370 donors, the cumulative frequency of public TCR beta family members distinguished carriers of CMV infection plus the relevant HLA type.

Sequencing used an Illumina HiSeq 1500. The public reads were run again by TCRdb, first through fastp at Q25 and then through MiXCR, and only productive beta chains were kept. Merged by CDR3 protein, the rows form single entries marked with the most common genes and DNA. The sample contains under 850,000 distinct CDR3 sequences, roughly 36% of them found a single time. Of the sample, around 2.6% falls within the top ten clones. The sequencing sample was made of PBMCs. The chain is assembled from TRBV7-9 and TRBJ2-5; confidence is insufficient to name the D gene. The clonotype comes from a human donor in good health (CMV status not recorded). Some clones in this sample may be carry-over from other donors' samples. For the CDR3, the sequence is CASSLQDETQYF. The sequenced DNA: TGTGCCAGCAGCTTACAGGACGAGACCCAGTACTTC.